These T cell receptor beta chains were read from a single sample in a study of cytomegalovirus exposure and HLA in healthy donors. Measured with immunoSEQ multiplex PCR; TCRdb has only the in-frame clones, and not every one. The sample contains roughly 170,000 clones, 60% to 80% of which appear only once. The sequencing input was PBMCs. The receptors derive from a woman aged 45-65 years in good health and CMV-seropositive. The CDR3 runs from the conserved cysteine through the conserved F or W. Fields, in order: clone size, V gene, J gene, D gene, CDR3 DNA, CDR3 protein. The D gene is left open where the match is weak. Expanded clones are given a class, and other clones once, few, many or no size at all.

.	TRBV4-1	TRBJ2-1	.	TGCGCCAGCAGCCAAGAACAGTTATACAATGAGCAGTTCTTC	CASSQEQLYNEQFF
.	TRBV19	TRBJ1-3	.	TGTGCCAGTAGTATTCGTAACCGGGAGTGGACCATATATTTT	CASSIRNREWTIYF
few	TRBV6-1	TRBJ2-3	TRBD1	TGTGCCAGCAGGGACGGGACAGGACCCCCAGATACGCAGTATTTT	CASRDGTGPPDTQYF
once	TRBV27	TRBJ1-2	TRBD1	TGTGCCAGCAGACGACAGGGGTTATGGTATGGCTACACCTTC	CASRRQGLWYGYTF
.	TRBV6-1	TRBJ2-3	TRBD2	TGTGCCAGCAGTGGAGGCGGGGGGGCCACAGATACGCAGTATTTT	CASSGGGGATDTQYF
.	TRBV28	TRBJ1-2	.	TGTGCCAGCCAGACAGATAACTATGGCTACACCTTC	CASQTDNYGYTF
once	TRBV7-9	TRBJ1-6	.	TGTTCCAGCAGCTTAACTGTCCCTTTCCGAAATTCACCCCTCCACTTT	CSSSLTVPFRNSPLHF
.	TRBV6-5	TRBJ1-6	TRBD1	TGTGCCACCAGCTTGGGACAGGGTTTCAATTCACCCCTCCACTTT	CATSLGQGFNSPLHF
.	TRBV4-1	TRBJ2-5	TRBD2	TGCGCCAGCAGCCAAGAGTTCCGGGGGGGCCTTCAAGAGACCCAGTACTTC	CASSQEFRGGLQETQYF
few	TRBV2	TRBJ2-7	.	TGTGCCAGCAGGAAAAGGGACACTTCCTACGAGCAGTACTTC	CASRKRDTSYEQYF
.	TRBV6-1	TRBJ1-2	.	TGTGCCAGCAGTGAAATGGGCAGGGATGGCTACACCTTC	CASSEMGRDGYTF
.	TRBV6-5	TRBJ1-1	.	TGTGCCAGCAGTTCAACAGGGCAGGCAGCTTTCTTT	CASSSTGQAAFF
.	TRBV5-1	TRBJ2-3	TRBD1	TGCGCCAGCAGCTCCGGACAGGGCACCCATACAGATACGCAGTATTTT	CASSSGQGTHTDTQYF
.	TRBV5-4	TRBJ1-1	.	TGTGCCAGCAGGTATCCCGGGACTCTTCCCACTGAAGCTTTCTTT	CASRYPGTLPTEAFF
.	TRBV5-4	TRBJ2-2	.	TGTGCCAGCAGCTTTAACAGGGAGCTGTTTTTT	CASSFNRELFF
.	TRBV6-5	TRBJ1-2	.	TGTGCCAGCAGTTACTCGGCGGGGATTAACTATGGCTACACCTTC	CASSYSAGINYGYTF